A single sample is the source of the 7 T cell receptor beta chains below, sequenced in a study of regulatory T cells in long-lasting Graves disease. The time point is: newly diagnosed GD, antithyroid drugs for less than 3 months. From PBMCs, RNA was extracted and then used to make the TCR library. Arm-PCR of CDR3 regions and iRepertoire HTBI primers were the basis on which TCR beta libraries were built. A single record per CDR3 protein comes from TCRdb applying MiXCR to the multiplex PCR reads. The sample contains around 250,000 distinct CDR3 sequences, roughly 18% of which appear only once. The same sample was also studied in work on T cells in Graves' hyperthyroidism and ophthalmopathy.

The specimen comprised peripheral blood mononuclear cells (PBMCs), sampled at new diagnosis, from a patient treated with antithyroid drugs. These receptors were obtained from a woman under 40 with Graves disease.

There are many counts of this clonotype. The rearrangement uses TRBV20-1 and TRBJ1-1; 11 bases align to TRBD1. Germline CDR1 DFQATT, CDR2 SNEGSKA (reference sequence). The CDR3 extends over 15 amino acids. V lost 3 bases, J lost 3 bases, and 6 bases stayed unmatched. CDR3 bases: TGCAGTGCTAGCCGGGACAGGGGGTGGGACACTGAAGCTTTCTTT. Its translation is CSASRDRGWDTEAFF.

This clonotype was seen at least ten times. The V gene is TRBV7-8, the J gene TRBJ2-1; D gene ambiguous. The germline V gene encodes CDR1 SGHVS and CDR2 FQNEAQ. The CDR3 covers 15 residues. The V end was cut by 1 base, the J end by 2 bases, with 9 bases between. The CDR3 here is CASSLGAGTYNEQFF. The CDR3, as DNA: TGTGCCAGCAGCTTAGGGGCCGGCACCTACAATGAGCAGTTCTTC.

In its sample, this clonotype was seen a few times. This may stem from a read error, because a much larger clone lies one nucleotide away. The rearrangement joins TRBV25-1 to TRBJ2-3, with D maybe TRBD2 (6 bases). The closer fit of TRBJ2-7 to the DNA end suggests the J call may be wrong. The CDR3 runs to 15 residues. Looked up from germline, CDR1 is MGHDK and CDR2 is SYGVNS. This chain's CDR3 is CASSSALALVNEQYF. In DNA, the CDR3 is TGTGCCAGCAGTTCAGCCCTAGCGTTAGTAAATGAGCAGTACTTC.

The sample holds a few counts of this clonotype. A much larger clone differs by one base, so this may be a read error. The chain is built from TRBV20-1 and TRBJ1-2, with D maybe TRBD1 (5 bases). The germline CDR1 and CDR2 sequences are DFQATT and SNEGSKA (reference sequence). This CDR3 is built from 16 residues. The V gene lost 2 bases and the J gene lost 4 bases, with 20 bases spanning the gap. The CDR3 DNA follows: TGCAGTGCTAGATTCCCTGCGTCCGGGGCAGGCTATGGCTACACCTTC. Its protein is CSARFPASGAGYGYTF.

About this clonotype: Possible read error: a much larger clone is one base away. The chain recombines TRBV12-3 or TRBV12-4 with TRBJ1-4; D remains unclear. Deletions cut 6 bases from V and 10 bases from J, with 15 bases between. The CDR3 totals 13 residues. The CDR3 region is CASRYRQDGKLFF. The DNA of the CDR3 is TGTGCCAGCAGATACCGCCAGGATGGAAAACTGTTTTTT.

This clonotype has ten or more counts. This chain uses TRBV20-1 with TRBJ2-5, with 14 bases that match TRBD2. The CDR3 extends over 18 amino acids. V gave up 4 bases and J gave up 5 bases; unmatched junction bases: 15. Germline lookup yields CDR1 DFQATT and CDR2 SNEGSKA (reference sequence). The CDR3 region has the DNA TGCAGTGCTATTGCGACTAGCGGGGGGGCAGGAGGACGGGAGACCCAGTACTTC. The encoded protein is CSAIATSGGAGGRETQYF.

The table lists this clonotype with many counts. CDR3 nucleotides: TGTGCCAGCTCCCCGGGACAGGGATCCGAGCAGTACTTC. Translating gives CASSPGQGSEQYF. The chain uses TRBV18 and TRBJ2-7; 9 bases map to TRBD1. The length of the CDR3 is 13 residues. In germline, CDR1 is KGHSH, CDR2 LQKENI. The ends lost 6 bases at V and 6 bases at J; junction bases unmatched: 6.